The entry that follows covers one TCR beta chain sequence. The antigen remains unidentified. These data belong to a study of OX40 agonist ivuxolimab in advanced cancers. Repertoires were generated with immunoSEQ multiplex PCR, while TCRdb's copy carries only in-frame clones and drops some. This sample carries some 19,000 clones, roughly three quarters of them seen once, and the ten largest clones take roughly a sixth. Between the trimmed V and J ends, which lost 3 bases and 0 bases, there was a span of 3 bases. There are 13 residues in the CDR3. Germline V gene sequence: CDR1 MNHEY, CDR2 SMNVEV (reference sequence). Broader study findings: Partly responding patients at 0.1-3.0 mg/kg showed some of the smallest clonal expansion.

This sample comprised CD4+ or CD8+ T cells sorted from blood, obtained in a trial of the OX40 agonist ivuxolimab. The V gene is TRBV27, the J gene TRBJ1-3; D not certain. This TCR was recovered from an adult with an advanced solid tumor such as melanoma, head and neck, liver or kidney cancer. This chain's CDR3 is CASSLGSGNTIYF. The CDR3, as DNA: TGTGCCAGCAGTTTGGGCTCTGGAAACACCATATATTTT.